This TCR beta chain originates from a study of PD-L1 blockade in urothelial cancer. Study background: Individuals in the cohort had been given 0 to 3 earlier chemotherapy regimens. Blood analyses occurred 3 weeks (second dose) and 6 weeks post treatment start.

The CDR3 is 14 residues long. J was trimmed by 6 bases and V by 8 bases; bases with no gene match: 6. Germline CDR1 and CDR2: LNHDA and SQIVND (reference sequence). Time point of the sample: peripheral blood 6 weeks after treatment start. TCRdb keeps only in-frame clones here, not all; method: immunoSEQ multiplex PCR. The sample has 35,000 to 45,000 clones, about four fifths seen once. Sequencing was performed on PBMCs, taken around atezolizumab (anti-PD-L1) treatment. This receptor was obtained from a man in his sixties with urothelial cancer. The rearrangement uses TRBV19 and TRBJ1-6; TRBD1 aligns across 8 bases. CDR3 protein: CASAIGQGNSPLHF. CDR3 in DNA: TGTGCCAGTGCCATAGGACAGGGTAATTCACCCCTCCACTTT.